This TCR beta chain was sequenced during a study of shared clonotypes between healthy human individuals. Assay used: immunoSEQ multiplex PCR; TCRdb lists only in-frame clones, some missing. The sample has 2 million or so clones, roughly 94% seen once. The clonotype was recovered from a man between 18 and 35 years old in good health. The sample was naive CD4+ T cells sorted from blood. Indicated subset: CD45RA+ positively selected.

The CDR3 bases are TGTGCCAGCAGCTTGGCAGGGACTTATAATTCACCCCTCCACTTT. Its protein is CASSLAGTYNSPLHF. The chain recombines TRBV5-8 with TRBJ1-6; the D gene is possibly TRBD1 (5 bases). The CDR3 has 15 amino acids. The germline V gene has CDR1 SGHTS and CDR2 YDEGEE. V was cut by 0 bases and J by 4 bases, with 8 bases left in between.